This T cell receptor beta chain was sequenced during a study of cytomegalovirus exposure and HLA in healthy donors. This cohort consisted of healthy bone marrow donors. A remark on this clone: Its antigen is unidentified.

It was with 60 Vbeta and 13 Jbeta primers that the PCR ran. TCRdb keeps only in-frame clones here, not all; method: immunoSEQ multiplex PCR. The sample has 150,000 to 200,000 clones, 82% seen once; the top ten hold roughly 0.095%. Study-wide findings and caveats: In terms of immune exposure information, only CMV serostatus was available. The study carried out a later analysis of TCR beta sequences. It associated approximately 15,000 of them with specific HLA alleles at a false discovery rate of 0.05. TCR beta V- and J-gene trimming was later associated with a missense DCLRE1C variant.

This CDR3 region has 14 residues. The germline V gene encodes CDR1 KGHSH and CDR2 LQKENI. Losses at the gene ends were 3 bases for V and 4 bases for J; bases not matched to a gene: 1. The sample comprised PBMCs. This sequence originates from a boy younger than 10 in good health and CMV-seronegative. V gene TRBV18 combines with J gene TRBJ2-3; 10 nucleotides match TRBD1. The CDR3 protein is CASSPGTGADTQYF. In DNA form, the CDR3 reads TGTGCCAGCTCACCTGGGACAGGGGCAGATACGCAGTATTTT.